The source of this T cell receptor beta chain is a study of Tregs in tolerant kidney transplant recipients. Thawed PBMCs were FACS-sorted into unstimulated CD4+CD25+CD127- regulatory T cells, CD4+CD25- non-regulatory cells, CD4 and CD8 cells. CDR3 size: 15 residues. The germline V and J ends were trimmed by 5 bases and 5 bases, with 16 bases remaining between them. Germline V CDR1 and CDR2: LNHDA, SQIVND (reference sequence). Regarding the study as a whole: This study did not directly address biological reproducibility.

In the case of this clone: Its antigen is currently unknown.

Produced via immunoSEQ multiplex PCR; TCRdb's table is partial and in-frame only. The sample includes 90,000 or so clones, more than 80% of them seen just once. The chain recombines TRBV19 with TRBJ1-5; a possible D gene is TRBD1 (5 bases). The clonotype was recovered from a human donor in good health. The sequencing input was CD8+ T cells from blood. The CDR3 DNA sequence: TGTGCCAGTAGTCTGGCGGGGGAGGGCTATCAGCCCCAGCATTTT. Amino acids: CASSLAGEGYQPQHF.